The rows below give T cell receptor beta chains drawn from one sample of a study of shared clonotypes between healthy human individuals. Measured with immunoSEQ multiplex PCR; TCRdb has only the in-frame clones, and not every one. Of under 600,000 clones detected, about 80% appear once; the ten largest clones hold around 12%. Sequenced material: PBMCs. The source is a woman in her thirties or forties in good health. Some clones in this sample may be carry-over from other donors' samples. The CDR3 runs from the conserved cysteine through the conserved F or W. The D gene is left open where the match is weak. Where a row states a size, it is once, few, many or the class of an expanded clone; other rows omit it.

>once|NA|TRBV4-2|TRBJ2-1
CASSQERRASTLYNEQFF
TGTGCCAGCAGCCAAGAAAGGAGGGCTAGCACCTTATACAATGAGCAGTTCTTC
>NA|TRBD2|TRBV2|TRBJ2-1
CARLTSGGNEQFF
TGTGCCAGATTGACTAGCGGAGGCAATGAGCAGTTCTTC
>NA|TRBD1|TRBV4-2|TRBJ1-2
CASSQGQGGYGYTF
TGTGCCAGCAGCCAAGGCCAGGGGGGATATGGCTACACCTTC
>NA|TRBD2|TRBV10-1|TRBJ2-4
CASSESGGGAKNIQYF
TGCGCCAGCAGTGAGTCGGGGGGGGGAGCCAAAAACATTCAGTACTTC
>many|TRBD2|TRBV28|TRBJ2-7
CASSALPGGSRGLASYEQYF
TGTGCCAGCAGCGCCCTTCCAGGGGGCTCTAGGGGACTAGCGAGCTACGAGCAGTACTTC
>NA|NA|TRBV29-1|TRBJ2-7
CSVGEVAYEQYF
TGCAGCGTTGGAGAGGTGGCCTACGAGCAGTACTTC
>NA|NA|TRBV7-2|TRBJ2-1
CASSFRLSYNEQFF
TGTGCCAGCAGCTTCCGACTATCTTACAATGAGCAGTTCTTC
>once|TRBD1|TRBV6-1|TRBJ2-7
CASRAPGQGRYEQYF
TGTGCCAGCAGAGCACCGGGACAGGGGCGCTACGAGCAGTACTTC
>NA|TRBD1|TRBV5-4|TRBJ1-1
CASGSDRGRSVNTEAFF
TGTGCCAGCGGATCGGACAGGGGGCGTTCGGTGAACACTGAAGCTTTCTTT
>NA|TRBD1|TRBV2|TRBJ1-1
CASSEIRGRGNTEAFF
TGTGCCAGCAGTGAAATCAGGGGGCGAGGGAACACTGAAGCTTTCTTT
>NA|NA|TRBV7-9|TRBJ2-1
CASSLSGEQFF
TGTGCCAGCAGCTTATCCGGTGAGCAGTTCTTC
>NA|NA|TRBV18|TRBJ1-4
CASSPSQGNGKLFF
TGTGCCAGCTCACCGTCGCAGGGTAACGGAAAACTGTTTTTT
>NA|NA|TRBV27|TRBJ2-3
CASSPFKAERQYF
TGTGCCAGCAGTCCCTTCAAAGCAGAAAGGCAGTATTTT
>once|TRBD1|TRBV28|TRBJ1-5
CASSVPGQGGYQPQHF
TGTGCCAGCAGTGTCCCGGGACAGGGAGGCTATCAGCCCCAGCATTTT
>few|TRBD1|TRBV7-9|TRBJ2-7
CASSKGGGQGTYEQYF
TGTGCCAGCAGCAAAGGTGGGGGACAGGGAACCTACGAGCAGTACTTC
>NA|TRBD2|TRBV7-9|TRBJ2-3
CASSILAGGTDTQYF
TGTGCCAGCAGCATTTTAGCGGGAGGCACAGATACGCAGTATTTT
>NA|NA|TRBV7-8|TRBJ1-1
CASSLGRNTEAFF
TGTGCCAGCAGCCTGGGGAGGAACACTGAAGCTTTCTTT
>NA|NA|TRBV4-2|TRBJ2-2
CASSQDDSRHFTGELFF
TGTGCCAGCAGCCAAGACGATTCCCGGCATTTCACCGGGGAGCTGTTTTTT
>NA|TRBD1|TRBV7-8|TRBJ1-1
CASSLGLRGINTEAFF
TGTGCCAGCAGCTTAGGTCTCAGGGGGATCAACACTGAAGCTTTCTTT
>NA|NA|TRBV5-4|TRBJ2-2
CASSLGQSGELFF
TGTGCCAGCAGCTTGGGACAGAGCGGGGAGCTGTTTTTT
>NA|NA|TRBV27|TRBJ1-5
CASSLTGNQPQHF
TGTGCCAGCAGCCTTACAGGGAATCAGCCCCAGCATTTT
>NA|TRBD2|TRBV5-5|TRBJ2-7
CASSLARGSIREQYF
TGTGCCAGCAGCTTGGCCCGCGGGAGCATCCGCGAGCAGTACTTC
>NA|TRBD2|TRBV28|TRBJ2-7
CASSQGGGQYF
TGTGCCAGCAGTCAGGGCGGGGGGCAGTACTTC